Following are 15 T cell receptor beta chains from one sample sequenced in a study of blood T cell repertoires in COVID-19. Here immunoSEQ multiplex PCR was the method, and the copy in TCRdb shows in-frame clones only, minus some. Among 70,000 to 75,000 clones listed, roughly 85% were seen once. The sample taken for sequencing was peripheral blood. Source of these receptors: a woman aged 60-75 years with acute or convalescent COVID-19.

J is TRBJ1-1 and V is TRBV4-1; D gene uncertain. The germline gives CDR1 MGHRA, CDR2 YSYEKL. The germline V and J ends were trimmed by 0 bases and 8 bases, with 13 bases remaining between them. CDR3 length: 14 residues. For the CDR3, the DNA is TGCGCCAGCAGCCAAGATGGGCTCCCGGGGGAAGCTTTCTTT. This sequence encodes CASSQDGLPGEAFF.

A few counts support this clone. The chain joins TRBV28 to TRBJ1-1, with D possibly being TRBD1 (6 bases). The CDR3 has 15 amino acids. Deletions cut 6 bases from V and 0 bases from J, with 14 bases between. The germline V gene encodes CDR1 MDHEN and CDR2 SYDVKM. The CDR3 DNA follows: TGTGCCAGCAGCACCGGACAGTACATGAACACTGAAGCTTTCTTT. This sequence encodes CASSTGQYMNTEAFF.

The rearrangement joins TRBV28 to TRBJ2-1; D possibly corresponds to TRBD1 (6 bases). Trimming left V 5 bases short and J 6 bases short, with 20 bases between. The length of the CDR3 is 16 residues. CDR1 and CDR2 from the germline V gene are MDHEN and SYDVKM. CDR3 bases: TGTGCCAGCAGTCCCTGGGACACACGAGGGGTCAATGAGCAGTTCTTC. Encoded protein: CASSPWDTRGVNEQFF. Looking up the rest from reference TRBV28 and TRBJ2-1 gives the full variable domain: DVKVTQSSRYLVKRTGEKVFLECVQDMDHENMFWYRQDPGLGLRLIYFSYDVKMKEKGDIPEGYSVSREKKERFSLILESASTNQTSMYLCASSPWDTRGVNEQFFGPGTRLTVL.

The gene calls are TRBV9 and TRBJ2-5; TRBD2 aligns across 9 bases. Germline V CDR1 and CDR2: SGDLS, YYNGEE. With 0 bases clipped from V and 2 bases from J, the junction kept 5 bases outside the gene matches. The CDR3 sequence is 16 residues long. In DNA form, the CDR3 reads TGTGCCAGCAGCGTAGGGTTAGCGGGAGTTCAAGAGACCCAGTACTTC. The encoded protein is CASSVGLAGVQETQYF.

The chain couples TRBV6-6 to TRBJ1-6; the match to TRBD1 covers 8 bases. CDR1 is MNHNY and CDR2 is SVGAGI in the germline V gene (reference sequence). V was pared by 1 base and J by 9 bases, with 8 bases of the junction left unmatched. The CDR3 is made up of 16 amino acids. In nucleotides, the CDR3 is TGTGCCAGCAGTTACTGGTTGGGACAGGTCCGTTCACCCCTCCACTTT. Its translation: CASSYWLGQVRSPLHF.

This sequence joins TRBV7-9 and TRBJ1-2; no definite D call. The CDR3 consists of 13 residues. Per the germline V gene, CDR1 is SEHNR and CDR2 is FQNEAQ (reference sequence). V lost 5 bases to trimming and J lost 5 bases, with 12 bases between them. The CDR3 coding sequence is TGTGCCAGCAGCGGAATGGCGGGATATGGCTACACCTTC. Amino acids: CASSGMAGYGYTF.

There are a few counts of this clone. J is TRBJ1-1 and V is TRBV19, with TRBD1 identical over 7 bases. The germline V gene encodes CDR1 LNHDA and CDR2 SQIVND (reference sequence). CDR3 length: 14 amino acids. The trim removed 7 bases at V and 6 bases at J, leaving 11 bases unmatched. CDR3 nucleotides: TGTGCCAGTACGAGGACAGGCAGTACCCCTGAAGCTTTCTTT. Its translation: CASTRTGSTPEAFF.

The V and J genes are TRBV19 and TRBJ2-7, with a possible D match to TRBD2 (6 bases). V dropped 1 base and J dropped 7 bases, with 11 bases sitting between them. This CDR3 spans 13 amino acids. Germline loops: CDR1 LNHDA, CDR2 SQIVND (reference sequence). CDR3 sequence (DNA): TGTGCCAGTAGTATAGGAGGCGGGACTGAGCAGTACTTC. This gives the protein CASSIGGGTEQYF.

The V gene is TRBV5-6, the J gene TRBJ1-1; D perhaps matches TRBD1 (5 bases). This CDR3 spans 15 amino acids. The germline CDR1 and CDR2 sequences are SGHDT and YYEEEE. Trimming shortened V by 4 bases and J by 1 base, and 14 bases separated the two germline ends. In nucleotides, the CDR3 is TGTGCCAGCAGCCTGGGACCTCCGGGGAACACTGAAGCTTTCTTT. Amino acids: CASSLGPPGNTEAFF.

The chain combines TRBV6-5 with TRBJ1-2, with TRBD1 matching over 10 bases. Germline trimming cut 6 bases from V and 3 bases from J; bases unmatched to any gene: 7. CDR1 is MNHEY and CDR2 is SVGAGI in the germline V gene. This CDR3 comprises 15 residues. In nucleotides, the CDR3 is TGTGCCAGCAGCATGGGACAGGGGTTTGACTATGGCTACACCTTC. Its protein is CASSMGQGFDYGYTF.

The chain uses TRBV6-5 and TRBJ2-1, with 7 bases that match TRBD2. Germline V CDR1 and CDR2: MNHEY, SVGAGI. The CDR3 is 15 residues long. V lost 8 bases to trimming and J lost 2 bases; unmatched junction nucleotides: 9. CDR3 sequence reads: CASAKTTSTYNEQFF. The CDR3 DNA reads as TGTGCCAGCGCTAAAACGACTAGCACCTACAATGAGCAGTTCTTC.

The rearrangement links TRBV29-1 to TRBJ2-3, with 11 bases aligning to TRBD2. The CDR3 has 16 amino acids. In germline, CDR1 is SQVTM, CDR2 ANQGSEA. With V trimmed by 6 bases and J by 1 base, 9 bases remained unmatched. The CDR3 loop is CSVRGLAGGGTDTQYF. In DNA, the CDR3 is TGCAGCGTAAGGGGTCTAGCGGGGGGCGGCACAGATACGCAGTATTTT.

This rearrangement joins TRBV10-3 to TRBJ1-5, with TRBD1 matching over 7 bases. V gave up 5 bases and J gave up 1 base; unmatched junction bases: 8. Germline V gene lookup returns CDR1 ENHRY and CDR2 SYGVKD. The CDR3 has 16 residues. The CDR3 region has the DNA TGTGCCATCAGTCACAGGGGAGAGGGAAGCAATCAGCCCCAGCATTTT. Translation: CAISHRGEGSNQPQHF.

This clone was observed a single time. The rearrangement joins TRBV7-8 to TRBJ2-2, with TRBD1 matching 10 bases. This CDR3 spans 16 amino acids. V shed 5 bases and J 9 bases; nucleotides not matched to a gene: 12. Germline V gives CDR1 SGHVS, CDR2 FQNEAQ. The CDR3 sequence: CASSPRDRGRERELFF. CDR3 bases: TGTGCCAGCAGCCCGAGGGACAGGGGACGAGAGCGGGAGCTGTTTTTT.

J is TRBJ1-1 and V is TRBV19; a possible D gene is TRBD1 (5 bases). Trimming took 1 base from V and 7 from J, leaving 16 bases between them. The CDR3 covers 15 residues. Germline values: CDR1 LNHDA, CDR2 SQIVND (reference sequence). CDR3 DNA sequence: TGTGCCAGTAGTATAGCCCCCCCACGGACACATGAAGCTTTCTTT. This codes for CASSIAPPRTHEAFF.